A selection of T cell receptor beta chains follows, all from one sample in a study of cytotoxic CD8 clonotypes in ibrutinib-treated CLL. Assay: immunoSEQ multiplex PCR; the TCRdb copy retains only in-frame clones and omits some. The sample comprises 45,000 to 70,000 clones, 50% to 70% of which are singletons, and roughly 22% rests with the top ten. The sequencing used PBMCs, collected after 24 months of ibrutinib treatment. Receptors were obtained from a human donor with chronic lymphocytic leukemia. Each CDR3 is given with its conserved first and last residue. D genes are given only for firm matches. The size of a clone is reported for some rows only, either as once, few or many, or as a class for expanded clones.

few | TRBJ2-3 | 13 | TRBV28 | NA | TGTGCCAGCAGCGGGACAATCCCAGATACGCAGTATTTT | CASSGTIPDTQYF
NA | TRBJ1-5 | 12 | TRBV28 | NA | TGTGCCAGCAGTCCTTTCCGGGGCCCCCAGCATTTT | CASSPFRGPQHF
NA | TRBJ2-7 | 14 | TRBV19 | NA | TGTGCCAGTAGTAAAGCGGGTTTGAGGGGGGAGCAGTACTTC | CASSKAGLRGEQYF
many | TRBJ2-2 | 15 | TRBV5-1 | NA | TGCGCCAGCAGCTTGACAGCCTCGAACACCGGGGAGCTGTTTTTT | CASSLTASNTGELFF
NA | TRBJ2-1 | 13 | TRBV7-9 | NA | TGTGCCAGCAGCGAAAAAGACTACAATGAGCAGTTCTTC | CASSEKDYNEQFF
NA | TRBJ2-2 | 15 | TRBV7-9 | NA | TGTGCCAGCAGCTGGATCCGGGGGAACACCGGGGAGCTGTTTTTT | CASSWIRGNTGELFF
NA | TRBJ1-6 | 14 | TRBV6-5 | NA | TGTGCCAGCACTCTGAGGGGGGGTTATTCACCCCTCCACTTT | CASTLRGGYSPLHF
NA | TRBJ2-2 | 16 | TRBV7-9 | TRBD2 | TGTGCCAGCAGCTTACTCGGGGGGGCGAACACCGGGGAGCTGTTTTTT | CASSLLGGANTGELFF
NA | TRBJ2-1 | 14 | TRBV19 | TRBD1 | TGTGCCAGTAGTATAAGGGGGCCAGGGAATGAGCAGTTCTTC | CASSIRGPGNEQFF
few | TRBJ2-1 | 15 | TRBV11-2 | TRBD2 | TGTGCCAGCAGTCCCGGGACTAGCGGTTCATTTGAGCAGTTCTTC | CASSPGTSGSFEQFF
NA | TRBJ1-4 | 16 | TRBV9 | NA | TGTGCCAGCAGTCCAGGGCGGGGGCAGGTTGGTGAAAAACTGTTTTTT | CASSPGRGQVGEKLFF
few | TRBJ1-4 | 15 | TRBV7-2 | NA | TGTGCCAGCAGCTTAGGGGTCGCAACTAATGAAAAACTGTTTTTT | CASSLGVATNEKLFF
NA | TRBJ2-3 | 14 | TRBV11-2 | NA | TGTGCCAGCAGCTTAGCACGTGGTACAGATACGCAGTATTTT | CASSLARGTDTQYF
few | TRBJ1-5 | 14 | TRBV21-1 | NA | TGTGCCAGCAGCAGGACAGGCCCCAATCAGCCCCAGCATTTT | CASSRTGPNQPQHF
NA | TRBJ1-4 | 16 | TRBV18 | NA | TGTGCCAGCTCACCTCGGAATGACAGGAGTTTTGAAAAACTGTTTTTT | CASSPRNDRSFEKLFF
many | TRBJ1-4 | 15 | TRBV19 | NA | TGTGCCAGTAGTATATCGGGGTTCGGTGGTGAAAAACTGTTTTTT | CASSISGFGGEKLFF
NA | TRBJ1-3 | 16 | TRBV18 | NA | TGTGCCAGCTCCCGGAATACAGCACTCTCTGGAAACACCATATATTTT | CASSRNTALSGNTIYF
NA | TRBJ2-3 | 18 | TRBV29-1 | TRBD2 | TGCAGCGTTGCACAACTAGTAGCGGGAGGGCCTAGGACAGATACGCAGTATTTT | CSVAQLVAGGPRTDTQYF
NA | TRBJ1-2 | 16 | TRBV7-8 | NA | TGTGCCAGCAGCTTAGGGTCTGGGGGCGGAGCCTATGGCTACACCTTC | CASSLGSGGGAYGYTF
NA | TRBJ1-1 | 11 | TRBV20-1 | TRBD1 | TGCAGTGCGCCTACAGGGGGCTTGGCTTTCTTT | CSAPTGGLAFF
few | TRBJ1-2 | 14 | TRBV5-1 | NA | TGCGCCAGCAGCAAAGACCCGGGCCACTATGGCTACACCTTC | CASSKDPGHYGYTF
few | TRBJ2-4 | 16 | TRBV5-4 | TRBD2 | TGTGCCAGCAGCTCTCCTAGCGGGGGTAGGGAAAACATTCAGTACTTC | CASSSPSGGRENIQYF
NA | TRBJ1-1 | 10 | TRBV20-1 | NA | TGCAGTGCTATGCCGGGTAGCGGTTTCTTT | CSAMPGSGFF
few | TRBJ2-1 | 16 | TRBV9 | NA | TGTGCCAGCAGCGAAGGGTTTGGGCAGGGCTACAATGAGCAGTTCTTC | CASSEGFGQGYNEQFF
many | TRBJ2-5 | 15 | TRBV7-9 | NA | TGTGCCAGCAGCCGGGTTTTGCGGGGCCAAGAGACCCAGTACTTC | CASSRVLRGQETQYF
NA | TRBJ2-1 | 16 | TRBV7-9 | NA | TGTGCCAGCAGCTTAGCTGTTTTAGCTCTTGACAATGAGCAGTTCTTC | CASSLAVLALDNEQFF
NA | TRBJ1-6 | 17 | TRBV5-1 | TRBD1 | TGCGCCAGCAGCCTTGTATCTCCGGGGACAGGGTATTCACCCCTCCACTTT | CASSLVSPGTGYSPLHF
NA | TRBJ2-1 | 15 | TRBV6-5 | TRBD2 | TGTGCCAGCAGCAATCCGGGACTAGGTTTTAATGAGCAGTTCTTC | CASSNPGLGFNEQFF
NA | TRBJ2-1 | 15 | TRBV10-3 | TRBD2 | TGTGCCACCCGGACTAGCGGGAGTACCTCCAATGAGCAGTTCTTC | CATRTSGSTSNEQFF
NA | TRBJ2-1 | 15 | TRBV14 | NA | TGTGCCAGCAGCGAGGGGGGGAGCTCCTACAATGAGCAGTTCTTC | CASSEGGSSYNEQFF
once | TRBJ2-3 | 14 | TRBV18 | NA | TGTGCCAGCTCAAACGCCGGGAGCACAGATACGCAGTATTTT | CASSNAGSTDTQYF
NA | TRBJ2-1 | 13 | TRBV7-8 | NA | TGTGCCAGCAGCCGGAACTTAGACGATGAGCAGTTCTTC | CASSRNLDDEQFF
NA | TRBJ2-3 | 15 | TRBV28 | NA | TGTGCCAGCAGTACCAGACGTAGCCGGACAGATACGCAGTATTTT | CASSTRRSRTDTQYF
once | TRBJ1-2 | 13 | TRBV2 | NA | TGTGCCAGCAGGGGATCGACAGCCTATGGCTACACCTTC | CASRGSTAYGYTF
NA | TRBJ1-5 | 13 | TRBV6-1 | TRBD1 | TGTGCCAGCAAGGGGGCTAGCAATCAGCCCCAGCATTTT | CASKGASNQPQHF
NA | TRBJ2-1 | 12 | TRBV28 | TRBD1 | TGTGCCAGGGACAGGGGATACAATGAGCAGTTCTTC | CARDRGYNEQFF
NA | TRBJ2-5 | 14 | TRBV9 | NA | TGTGCCAGCAGCGTGAAGTGGGGGAGGGAGACCCAGTACTTC | CASSVKWGRETQYF
once | TRBJ1-5 | 16 | TRBV6-1 | TRBD1 | TGTGCCAGCAGTGGGCCAGGGACAGGCGTCGGTCAGCCCCAGCATTTT | CASSGPGTGVGQPQHF
NA | TRBJ2-3 | 16 | TRBV28 | TRBD2 | TGTGCCAGCAGTTCCCCGGGTGGACTAGGCGCAGATACGCAGTATTTT | CASSSPGGLGADTQYF
NA | TRBJ1-1 | 15 | TRBV5-1 | NA | TGCGCCAGCAGCTTAAGACCGGACCGCTCGGCTGAAGCTTTCTTT | CASSLRPDRSAEAFF
NA | TRBJ2-7 | 14 | TRBV6-5 | NA | TGTGCCAGCAGTCCCTCCTCGGGGACCTACGAGCAGTACTTC | CASSPSSGTYEQYF
NA | TRBJ2-2 | 16 | TRBV5-4 | TRBD2 | TGTGCCAGCAGCTTTTCTGGCGGGGGGAACACCGGGGAGCTGTTTTTT | CASSFSGGGNTGELFF
few | TRBJ1-5 | 15 | TRBV5-1 | TRBD1 | TGCGCCAGCAGTTCCACAGGGGGGAGCAATCAGCCCCAGCATTTT | CASSSTGGSNQPQHF
NA | TRBJ2-7 | 15 | TRBV5-4 | NA | TGTGCCAGCAGCTTTGGGCAGATGGAACACTACGAGCAGTACTTC | CASSFGQMEHYEQYF
NA | TRBJ2-3 | 13 | TRBV2 | NA | TGTGCCAGCATTGGTCGAAAGACAGATACGCAGTATTTT | CASIGRKTDTQYF
NA | TRBJ2-3 | 14 | TRBV7-9 | TRBD1 | TGTGCCAGCAGCCGAGGGGGCGGAGGAGATACGCAGTATTTT | CASSRGGGGDTQYF
NA | TRBJ2-3 | 17 | TRBV5-4 | NA | TGTGCCAGCAGCTTGGATTTGGTCGGGACTTCAAGAGATACGCAGTATTTT | CASSLDLVGTSRDTQYF
few | TRBJ2-4 | 12 | TRBV19 | NA | TGTGCCAGTAGTATAGCGGCGGGCCAGGAGTACTTC | CASSIAAGQEYF
NA | TRBJ1-3 | 15 | TRBV28 | NA | TGTGCCAGCAGTTTTATAGGGCCCTCTGGAAACACCATATATTTT | CASSFIGPSGNTIYF
NA | TRBJ2-3 | 14 | TRBV29-1 | NA | TGCAGCGTTACGTGGACTCGGAGGACAGATACGCAGTATTTT | CSVTWTRRTDTQYF
NA | TRBJ1-2 | 15 | TRBV15 | TRBD1 | TGTGCCACCAGCAGGGCGGGACAGGAGAACTATGGCTACACCTTC | CATSRAGQENYGYTF
NA | TRBJ2-7 | 14 | TRBV5-6 | NA | TGTGCCAGCAGCTTGGGACACCACTCCTACGAGCAGTACTTC | CASSLGHHSYEQYF
NA | TRBJ2-1 | 15 | TRBV19 | NA | TGTGCCAGTGCAACGGACAGCTCCTCCTACAATGAGCAGTTCTTC | CASATDSSSYNEQFF
NA | TRBJ2-4 | 15 | TRBV5-3 | TRBD1 | TGTGCCAGAAGCTCCAGGGGGATAGCCAAAAACATTCAGTACTTC | CARSSRGIAKNIQYF
NA | TRBJ2-3 | 15 | TRBV9 | NA | TGTGCCAGCAGCCATAACCCTAGAGCCTCAGATACGCAGTATTTT | CASSHNPRASDTQYF
NA | TRBJ2-7 | 14 | TRBV7-2 | TRBD2 | TGTGCCAGCAGCGAACAGCGGGGTTCCTACGAGCAGTACTTC | CASSEQRGSYEQYF
NA | TRBJ2-1 | 15 | TRBV5-1 | NA | TGCGCCAGCAGCTTCGGGGACACTACCTACAATGAGCAGTTCTTC | CASSFGDTTYNEQFF
NA | TRBJ1-3 | 14 | TRBV7-8 | TRBD1 | TGTGCCAGCAGCCCGGGACAGAGCCTAAACACCATATATTTT | CASSPGQSLNTIYF